The next 31 T cell receptor beta chains were all read from a single sample in a study of molecular identifiers for immune sequencing clone quantification. TCRdb independently ran MiXCR on the PCR reads; one entry per CDR3 protein. The sample has more than 450,000 distinct CDR3 sequences, 25% seen once. The sequencing sample was made of naive CD8+ T cells from blood, with Jurkat cell RNA spiked in. The subset here: FACS-sorted CD8+CD4-CCR7+CD45RA+ naive T cells. Every receptor here comes from a human donor in good health. Some libraries in this study had Jurkat cell RNA spiked in.

This clonotype was detected only a few times. The junction does not match germline at one end; this may be a read error. The V call is TRBV7-9, the J call TRBJ2-1; the match to TRBD2 covers 8 bases. Germline V CDR1 and CDR2: SEHNR, FQNEAQ (reference sequence). The CDR3 has 16 amino acids. The CDR3 sequence is CASILVREGAYNEQFF. DNA for the CDR3: TGTGCCAGCATCTTAGTCCGGGAGGGGGCCTACAATGAGCAGTTCTTC.

This clonotype has a count of ten or more. The gene calls are TRBV7-8 and TRBJ2-3; the match to TRBD2 covers 12 bases. The CDR3 loop spans 18 amino acids. The V and J ends lost 1 base and 1 base, in that order; junction bases with no gene match: 6. Germline V gene sequence: CDR1 SGHVS, CDR2 FQNEAQ. The CDR3 region has the DNA TGTGCCAGCAGCTTAGGTCTAGCGGGGGGGCGGGGCACAGATACGCAGTATTTT. This translates into CASSLGLAGGRGTDTQYF.

Only a few counts were recorded for this clonotype. The chain uses TRBV6-2 or TRBV6-3 and TRBJ2-7; no reliable D call. CDR3 length equals 13 residues. The V gene lost 8 bases and the J gene lost 2 bases, with 13 bases spanning the gap. CDR1 and CDR2 from the germline V gene are MNHEY and SVGEGT. The CDR3 coding sequence is TGTGCCAGCGGAGAGACGACTGCCTACGAGCAGTACTTC. This gives the protein CASGETTAYEQYF.

The rearrangement uses TRBV28 and TRBJ2-7; D could derive from TRBD1 or TRBD2 (6 bases each). Germline CDR1 and CDR2: MDHEN and SYDVKM. Trimming stripped 5 bases from V and 3 bases from J, with 17 bases between. The CDR3 length is 15 residues. CDR3 region: CASSDPGHGGYEQYF. CDR3 in DNA: TGTGCCAGCAGTGACCCGGGACACGGGGGCTACGAGCAGTACTTC.

On this clonotype: An end of the junction differs from the germline gene, which may be a read error. This chain connects TRBV5-3 to TRBJ2-2, with D tentatively TRBD1 or TRBD2 (5 bases each). TRBV5-3 is recorded as an ORF, its role being uncertain. There are 14 residues in the CDR3. The CDR3, as DNA: TGTGCCAGCAGCCCGACAGAGAACACCGGGGAGCTGGTTTTT. Its translation: CASSPTENTGELVF.

The CDR3 sequence: CSARQLPGLAGVGGPQETQYF. The CDR3 DNA reads as TGCAGTGCAAGACAACTCCCGGGACTAGCGGGAGTTGGAGGGCCTCAAGAGACCCAGTACTTC. This sequence joins TRBV20-1 and TRBJ2-5; 14 nucleotides match TRBD2. With 6 bases clipped from V and 2 bases from J, the junction kept 23 bases outside the gene matches. The CDR3 loop spans 21 amino acids. Germline V gene sequence: CDR1 DFQATT, CDR2 SNEGSKA (reference sequence).

At least ten counts were recorded for this clonotype. This chain connects TRBV3-1 to TRBJ2-5; D gene unclear. Trimming took 4 bases from V and 2 from J, leaving 17 bases between them. Looked up from germline, CDR1 is LGHDT and CDR2 is YNNKEL (reference sequence). This CDR3 spans 16 amino acids. CDR3 coding DNA: TGTGCCAGCAGCCTAAACCAGCGACTGCGACAAGAGACCCAGTACTTC. Protein product: CASSLNQRLRQETQYF.

This clonotype has just a few counts. This chain joins TRBV12-3 or TRBV12-4 and TRBJ2-5, with TRBD2 matching over 10 bases. The CDR3 contains 16 residues. V was pared by 4 bases and J by 1 base, with 6 bases of the junction left unmatched. This CDR3 reads CASSSRTSGIQETQYF. Written as DNA, the CDR3 is TGTGCCAGCAGTTCCAGGACTAGCGGAATCCAAGAGACCCAGTACTTC.

J is TRBJ2-5 and V is TRBV9; D is perhaps TRBD1 (6 bases). Trimming removed 5 bases at V and 0 bases at J, with 17 bases between. The CDR3 length is 16 residues. Looked up from germline, CDR1 is SGDLS and CDR2 is YYNGEE. CDR3 in amino acids: CASSATGLGNQETQYF. The CDR3 region has the DNA TGTGCCAGCAGTGCTACAGGGCTGGGAAACCAAGAGACCCAGTACTTC.

V and J are TRBV9 and TRBJ2-1; 10 bases align to TRBD2. In germline, CDR1 is SGDLS, CDR2 YYNGEE. J gave up 7 bases and V 0 bases, and 7 bases lay outside the gene matches. CDR3 length equals 16 residues. The DNA of the CDR3 is TGTGCCAGCAGCGTAGCCCAGCGGGGGGGCTCGAATGAGCAGTTCTTC. This codes for CASSVAQRGGSNEQFF.

A few counts support this clonotype. The rearrangement links TRBV20-1 to TRBJ2-3; possibly TRBD2 for D (6 bases). There are 15 residues in the CDR3. The V and J ends lost 1 base and 5 bases respectively, with 16 bases between them. Germline CDR1 DFQATT, CDR2 SNEGSKA (reference sequence). Written as DNA, the CDR3 is TGCAGTGCTAGAGGGCTAGCGCTCGCCGGAGATACGCAGTATTTT. This sequence encodes CSARGLALAGDTQYF.

The rearrangement links TRBV20-1 to TRBJ2-7; 7 bases agree with TRBD2. The V segment lost 0 bases and the J segment 3 bases; nucleotides outside the gene matches: 14. Germline-derived CDR1 and CDR2 are DFQATT and SNEGSKA (reference sequence). The CDR3 extends over 17 amino acids. The CDR3 DNA sequence: TGCAGTGCTAGAGATTGGTACGGCGGGAGTGAGGTCTACGAGCAGTACTTC. As protein: CSARDWYGGSEVYEQYF.

This clonotype was counted a few times. The genes are TRBV15 and TRBJ2-1; 7 bases are a match to TRBD1. With 7 bases clipped from V and 5 bases from J, the junction kept 5 bases outside the gene matches. The CDR3 is 13 amino acids. Germline values: CDR1 LNHNV, CDR2 YYDKDF (reference sequence). CDR3 region: CATTAGGHNEQFF. The CDR3 nucleotides read TGTGCCACCACGGCAGGGGGACACAATGAGCAGTTCTTC.

This clonotype was seen many times. The chain couples TRBV7-9 to TRBJ2-7, with D possibly matching TRBD1 (6 bases). V shed 0 bases and J shed 6 bases, with 6 bases lying between them. The CDR3 covers 12 residues. Germline CDR1 and CDR2: SEHNR and FQNEAQ (reference sequence). The CDR3 nucleotides read TGTGCCAGCAGCTTAGCAGGGGGCGAGCAGTACTTC. Translating it yields CASSLAGGEQYF.

On this clonotype: A single base separates this from a much larger clone, so it may be a read error. The CDR3 region has the DNA TGTTCCAGCAGTAGAAGGGACAGGGAAAAAGCTTTCTTT. Translating it yields CSSSRRDREKAFF. The rearrangement uses TRBV6-2 or TRBV6-3 and TRBJ1-1; TRBD1 aligns across 9 bases. The CDR3 spans 13 residues. CDR1 is MNHEY and CDR2 is SVGEGT in the germline V gene.

This clonotype was detected only a few times. This rearrangement joins TRBV24-1 to TRBJ2-3; 8 nucleotides match TRBD1. The ends lost 1 base at V and 0 bases at J; junction bases unmatched: 5. In germline, CDR1 is KGHDR, CDR2 SFDVKD. CDR3 length: 17 amino acids. This chain's CDR3 is CATSDFLQGVSTDTQYF. For the CDR3, the DNA is TGTGCCACCAGTGATTTTCTACAGGGGGTGAGCACAGATACGCAGTATTTT.

Regarding this clonotype: An end of the junction does not agree with germline; a read error may underlie this. The V call is TRBV9, the J call TRBJ2-3; perhaps TRBD2 as D (5 bases). This CDR3 has 14 amino acids. Germline V gene sequence: CDR1 SGDLS, CDR2 YYNGEE. Here the CDR3 DNA reads TGTGCCCGCAGCGTAGCCGGGGGCACAGATACGCAGTATTTT. Amino acid sequence: CARSVAGGTDTQYF.

The table lists this clonotype with a few counts. This chain uses TRBV11-1 with TRBJ2-7, with TRBD1 matching 7 bases. J gave up 2 bases and V 5 bases, and 9 bases lay outside the gene matches. In germline, CDR1 is SGHAT, CDR2 FQDESV (reference sequence). The CDR3 consists of 15 residues. CDR3 DNA: TGTGCCAGCAGCCTACGACAGGGCTACCCCTACGAGCAGTACTTC. Amino acid sequence: CASSLRQGYPYEQYF.

V and J are TRBV11-2 and TRBJ1-2; a possible D gene is TRBD1 (6 bases). CDR1 is SGHAT and CDR2 is FQNNGV in the germline V gene. V lost 3 bases to trimming and J lost 2 bases, with 13 bases between them. The CDR3 is 15 amino acids. CDR3 sequence: CASSFATRGNYGYTF. The CDR3 bases are TGTGCCAGCAGCTTCGCGACAAGGGGGAACTATGGCTACACCTTC.

This clonotype appeared many times. The genes are TRBV6-5 and TRBJ2-7, with TRBD1 identical over 8 bases. The CDR3 runs to 15 residues. The germline V gene encodes CDR1 MNHEY and CDR2 SVGAGI. The ends lost 2 bases at V and 3 bases at J; junction bases unmatched: 6. Here the CDR3 reads CASSYGQGYNYEQYF. The CDR3 DNA is TGTGCCAGCAGTTACGGACAGGGATATAACTACGAGCAGTACTTC.

The genes are TRBV4-3 and TRBJ2-7; D may be TRBD1 (6 bases). The germline V and J ends were trimmed by 0 bases and 3 bases, with 12 bases remaining between them. Germline lookup yields CDR1 LGHNA and CDR2 YSLEER. This CDR3 region has 15 residues. The CDR3 loop is CASSQDRGMNYEQYF. The CDR3 region has the DNA TGCGCCAGCAGCCAAGACAGGGGCATGAACTACGAGCAGTACTTC.

This clonotype was picked up a small number of times. The CDR3 DNA reads as TGCAGTGCTACGCCCACTACTAGCGGCTTTAACACCGGGGAGCTGTTTTTT. Protein product: CSATPTTSGFNTGELFF. The rearrangement links TRBV20-1 to TRBJ2-2, with TRBD2 matching 8 bases. This CDR3 region has 17 residues. With V trimmed by 4 bases and J by 2 bases, 12 bases remained unmatched. CDR1 and CDR2 from the germline V gene are DFQATT and SNEGSKA (reference sequence).

The rearrangement uses TRBV6-5 and TRBJ2-7; 7 nucleotides match TRBD1. The CDR3 length is 15 residues. Per germline, CDR1 MNHEY and CDR2 SVGAGI. Unmatched junction bases numbered 7, after V lost 0 bases and J lost 5 bases. DNA of the CDR3: TGTGCCAGCAGTTACTCGGCAGGGGGTAGGAACGAGCAGTACTTC. This sequence encodes CASSYSAGGRNEQYF.

J is TRBJ2-3 and V is TRBV7-9, with TRBD2 identical over 8 bases. The J segment lost 3 bases and the V segment lost 8 bases, leaving 16 bases of the junction unmatched. Germline-derived CDR1 and CDR2 are SEHNR and FQNEAQ (reference sequence). The CDR3 has 17 amino acids. The CDR3 DNA reads TGTGCCAGCGGCACCACACTCACAGCGGGGGAGACAGATACGCAGTATTTT. It yields the protein CASGTTLTAGETDTQYF.

This clonotype was observed many times. In nucleotides, the CDR3 is TGCGCCAGCAGCCAGGCCGGGACAGGGTTAGCAGATACGCAGTATTTT. This sequence encodes CASSQAGTGLADTQYF. The gene calls are TRBV4-1 and TRBJ2-3; 9 bases are shared with TRBD1. V shed 3 bases, J shed 4 bases, and the junction held 8 bases outside the gene matches. CDR3 length: 16 residues. Germline CDR1 MGHRA, CDR2 YSYEKL.

This clonotype was picked up many times. The rearrangement uses TRBV27 and TRBJ2-3, with D possibly matching TRBD1 (5 bases). This CDR3 comprises 14 residues. Germline V CDR1 and CDR2: MNHEY, SMNVEV (reference sequence). V was trimmed by 4 bases and J by 6 bases, leaving 14 bases between them. For the CDR3, the DNA is TGTGCCAGCAGTTCCCAGGGTCCCCCGGATACGCAGTATTTT. It yields the protein CASSSQGPPDTQYF.

The J gene is TRBJ2-3, the V gene TRBV24-1; TRBD2 is a possible D gene (6 bases). The CDR3 has 16 amino acids. V was trimmed by 1 base and J by 2 bases, leaving 12 bases between them. In germline, CDR1 is KGHDR, CDR2 SFDVKD. The CDR3 sequence: CATSDLVAAATDTQYF. CDR3 in DNA: TGTGCCACCAGTGATTTAGTAGCGGCAGCCACAGATACGCAGTATTTT.

The table lists this clonotype with a few counts. The chain is built from TRBV4-3 and TRBJ2-7; D not certain. This CDR3 is 12 amino acids long. V lost 0 bases and J 7 bases, leaving 7 bases between the germline ends. CDR1 is LGHNA, CDR2 YSLEER, per germline. CDR3 in DNA: TGCGCCAGCAGCCAAGATATCGAAGAGCAGTACTTC. It encodes CASSQDIEEQYF.

This chain connects TRBV28 to TRBJ2-5, with D possibly matching TRBD2 (5 bases). This CDR3 is 17 amino acids long. Germline CDR1 reads MDHEN; CDR2 reads SYDVKM. V was pared by 4 bases and J by 2 bases, with 20 bases between. The CDR3 reads CASSSQRAGREQETQYF. CDR3 DNA: TGTGCCAGCAGTTCCCAGAGGGCCGGACGCGAACAAGAGACCCAGTACTTC.

The gene calls are TRBV28 and TRBJ1-3; D gene uncertain. V was trimmed by 5 bases and J by 4 bases, leaving 12 bases between them. Germline V gene sequence: CDR1 MDHEN, CDR2 SYDVKM. This CDR3 has 14 residues. The CDR3 bases are TGTGCCAGCAGTGAAATTCTAGAGGGAAACACCATATATTTT. It codes for CASSEILEGNTIYF. Filled out from reference TRBV28 and TRBJ1-3, the complete variable domain reads DVKVTQSSRYLVKRTGEKVFLECVQDMDHENMFWYRQDPGLGLRLIYFSYDVKMKEKGDIPEGYSVSREKKERFSLILESASTNQTSMYLCASSEILEGNTIYFGEGSWLTVV.

The chain carries TRBV27 and TRBJ1-6, with a tentative D call TRBD1 (5 bases). The V gene's germline CDR1 is MNHEY and CDR2 SMNVEV (reference sequence). V was pared by 4 bases and J by 0 bases, with 10 bases between. The CDR3 has 16 residues. The CDR3 loop reads CASSWGPSSYNSPLHF. The CDR3 region has the DNA TGTGCCAGCAGTTGGGGCCCGAGCTCCTATAATTCACCCCTCCACTTT.